The next 15 T cell receptor beta chains were all read from a single sample in a study of T cell responses to AZD1222 COVID-19 vaccine. TCRdb's table, derived via immunoSEQ multiplex PCR, lists solely in-frame clones and lacks some. The table records more than 110,000 clones, over 90% of them present only once. This sample comprised peripheral blood, obtained 28 days after the second AZD1222 dose. The receptor set was obtained from an adult who received the AZD1222 COVID-19 vaccine.

V usage is TRBV11-2 and J usage is TRBJ1-2; D not resolved. V was trimmed by 5 bases and J by 0 bases, leaving 16 bases between them. The CDR3 contains 16 residues. Germline-derived CDR1 and CDR2 are SGHAT and FQNNGV. The CDR3 loop is CASSHFPGRTNYGYTF. DNA for the CDR3: TGTGCCAGCAGCCACTTCCCAGGCCGAACTAACTATGGCTACACCTTC.

The chain has TRBV5-1 and TRBJ1-6; tentatively, D is TRBD1 (6 bases). CDR3 length: 14 residues. Germline lookup yields CDR1 SGHRS and CDR2 YFSETQ. V gave up 5 bases and J gave up 7 bases, with 13 bases separating them. The CDR3 DNA reads as TGCGCCAGCAGTCCAGGGGATTTGAATTCACCCCTCCACTTT. Translation gives CASSPGDLNSPLHF.

The chain uses TRBV28 and TRBJ1-2, with a tentative D call TRBD1 (6 bases). The CDR3 runs to 12 residues. The V and J ends lost 5 bases and 8 bases respectively, with 12 bases between them. Germline V gene sequence: CDR1 MDHEN, CDR2 SYDVKM. The CDR3 loop is CASSLGGRGYTF. CDR3 nucleotides: TGTGCCAGCAGTCTTGGGGGGCGCGGCTACACCTTC.

The genes are TRBV6-5 and TRBJ2-7, with D perhaps matching TRBD2 (6 bases). This CDR3 has 15 amino acids. The V end was cut by 8 bases, the J end by 0 bases, with 17 bases between. The germline V gene has CDR1 MNHEY and CDR2 SVGAGI. CDR3 in amino acids: CASRSGGASSYEQYF. CDR3 nucleotides: TGTGCCAGCCGCTCCGGAGGGGCGAGCTCCTACGAGCAGTACTTC.

The rearrangement links TRBV3-1 (or the pseudogene TRBV3-2) to TRBJ2-7; D may correspond to TRBD1 or TRBD2 (6 bases each). The ends were cut back, 6 bases at V and 2 bases at J, with 29 bases in the middle. Germline values: CDR1 LGHDT, CDR2 YNNKEL (reference sequence). The CDR3 is 19 amino acids. As DNA, the CDR3 is TGTGCCAGCAGACACTCGGACAGAACTTTACGGGACTTCACCTACGAGCAGTACTTC. Its translation: CASRHSDRTLRDFTYEQYF.

J is TRBJ1-2 and V is TRBV28; D unresolved. Germline V gene lookup returns CDR1 MDHEN and CDR2 SYDVKM. CDR3 length: 12 amino acids. V lost 8 bases, J lost 2 bases, and 9 bases lay in between. For the CDR3, the DNA is TGTGCCAGCGGAGATAGAAACTATGGCTACACCTTC. Its protein is CASGDRNYGYTF.

The rearrangement joins TRBV18 to TRBJ1-1, with 8 bases fitting TRBD1. The CDR3 extends over 13 amino acids. With 10 bases clipped from V and 4 bases from J, the junction kept 8 bases outside the gene matches. CDR1 KGHSH and CDR2 LQKENI come from the germline V gene. The CDR3 spells CATGQGFGTEAFF. The CDR3, as DNA: TGTGCCACTGGACAGGGCTTTGGCACTGAAGCTTTCTTT.

V gene TRBV2 combines with J gene TRBJ1-5, with D uncertain. This CDR3 has 13 amino acids. Germline V CDR1 and CDR2: SNHLY, FYNNEI. The V and J ends lost 2 bases and 4 bases respectively, with 6 bases between them. This CDR3 reads CASSEWGNQPQHF. CDR3 nucleotides: TGTGCCAGCAGTGAATGGGGAAATCAGCCCCAGCATTTT.

The chain uses TRBV6-1 and TRBJ1-5, with D perhaps matching TRBD1 (6 bases). CDR1 MNHNS and CDR2 SASEGT come from the germline V gene. V lost 2 bases, J lost 6 bases, and 17 bases lay in between. This CDR3 region has 16 residues. As DNA, the CDR3 is TGTGCCAGCAGTGAACAAGGCCGGGCAGGGGTTCAGCCCCAGCATTTT. Protein: CASSEQGRAGVQPQHF.

This chain uses TRBV5-4 with TRBJ2-3; maybe TRBD2 (6 bases). This CDR3 spans 15 amino acids. Germline assignment: CDR1 SGHNT and CDR2 YYREEE (reference sequence). V lost 4 bases to trimming and J lost 3 bases, with 15 bases between them. This CDR3 reads CASSGGTGVTDTQYF. CDR3 bases: TGTGCCAGCAGCGGCGGGACGGGAGTAACAGATACGCAGTATTTT.

This clone was counted once. The chain couples TRBV11-2 to TRBJ2-4; D is uncertain. V dropped 4 bases and J dropped 0 bases, with 13 bases sitting between them. The CDR3 spans 16 residues. Germline loops: CDR1 SGHAT, CDR2 FQNNGV. The CDR3 DNA sequence: TGTGCCAGCAGCTCTTCGCCCAGTATAGCCAAAAACATTCAGTACTTC. Protein: CASSSSPSIAKNIQYF. Drawing the rest from reference TRBV11-2 and TRBJ2-4, the complete variable domain is EAGVAQSPRYKIIEKRQSVAFWCNPISGHATLYWYQQILGQGPKLLIQFQNNGVVDDSQLPKDRFSAERLKGVDSTLKIQPAKLEDSAVYLCASSSSPSIAKNIQYFGAGTRLSVL.

This clone was recorded only once. The CDR3, as DNA: TGTGCCAGCTCGGCCGGGGGAACCTACGAGCAGTACTTC. The encoded protein is CASSAGGTYEQYF. This chain uses TRBV18 with TRBJ2-7; possible D gene TRBD2, 6 bases. This CDR3 is 13 amino acids long. Germline CDR1 reads KGHSH; CDR2 reads LQKENI. V dropped 6 bases and J dropped 2 bases, with 11 bases sitting between them. Supplemented by reference TRBV18 and TRBJ2-7, the full variable domain reads NAGVMQNPRHLVRRRGQEARLRCSPMKGHSHVYWYRQLPEEGLKFMVYLQKENIIDESGMPKERFSAEFPKEGPSILRIQQVVRGDSAAYFCASSAGGTYEQYFGPGTRLTVT.

The chain combines TRBV5-1 with TRBJ2-2; D remains unclear. V gave up 1 base and J gave up 5 bases, with 12 bases separating them. This CDR3 contains 15 residues. Per germline, CDR1 SGHRS and CDR2 YFSETQ. CDR3 amino acids: CASSLKASRTGELFF. In DNA form, the CDR3 reads TGCGCCAGCAGCTTGAAGGCTAGTCGGACCGGGGAGCTGTTTTTT.

This clone appeared once. V gene TRBV19 combines with J gene TRBJ1-2; 8 bases are shared with TRBD1. The CDR3 runs 12 residues. Germline trimming cut 9 bases from V and 4 bases from J; bases unmatched to any gene: 4. Germline lookup yields CDR1 LNHDA and CDR2 SQIVND (reference sequence). CDR3 coding DNA: TGTGCCAGCGGACAGGGCTCCTATGGCTACACCTTC. Its translation: CASGQGSYGYTF. Full variable domain (outside the CDR3, taken from reference TRBV19 and TRBJ1-2): DGGITQSPKYLFRKEGQNVTLSCEQNLNHDAMYWYRQDPGQGLRLIYYSQIVNDFQKGDIAEGYSVSREKKESFPLTVTSAQKNPTAFYLCASGQGSYGYTFGSGTRLTVV.

The genes are TRBV19 and TRBJ1-2, with TRBD1 matching 8 bases. Germline lookup yields CDR1 LNHDA and CDR2 SQIVND (reference sequence). The CDR3 has 15 amino acids. V lost 6 bases to trimming and J lost 6 bases; unmatched junction nucleotides: 12. Here the CDR3 DNA reads TGTGCCAGTAGGGGGGACAGGAGTTCTCTTCATGGCTACACCTTC. It is translated as CASRGDRSSLHGYTF.